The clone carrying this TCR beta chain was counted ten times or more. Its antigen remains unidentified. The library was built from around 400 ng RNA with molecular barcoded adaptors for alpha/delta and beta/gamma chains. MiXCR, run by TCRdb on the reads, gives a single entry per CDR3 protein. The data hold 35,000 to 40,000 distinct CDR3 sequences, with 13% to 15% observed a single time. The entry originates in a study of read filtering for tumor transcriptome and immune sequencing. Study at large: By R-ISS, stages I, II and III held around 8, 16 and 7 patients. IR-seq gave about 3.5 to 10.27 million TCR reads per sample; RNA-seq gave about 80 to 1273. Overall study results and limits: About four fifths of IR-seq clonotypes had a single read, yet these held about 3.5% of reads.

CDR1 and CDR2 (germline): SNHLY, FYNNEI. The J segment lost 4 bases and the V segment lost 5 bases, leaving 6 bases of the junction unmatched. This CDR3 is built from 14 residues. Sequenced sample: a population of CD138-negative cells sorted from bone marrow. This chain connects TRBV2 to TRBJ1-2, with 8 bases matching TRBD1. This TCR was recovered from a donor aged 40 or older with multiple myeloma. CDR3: CASSPDRALYGYTF. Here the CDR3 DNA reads TGTGCCAGCAGTCCGGACAGGGCCCTCTATGGCTACACCTTC.